This TCR beta chain was sequenced in a study of Graves' ophthalmopathy and Graves' hyperthyroidism. Whole-study findings and limits: With a specificity of around 72% and a sensitivity of 70% to 71%, the model predicted ophthalmopathy progression.

V shed 3 bases, J shed 4 bases, and the junction held 2 bases outside the gene matches. Germline V gene sequence: CDR1 SGHTA, CDR2 FQGNSA. This CDR3 has 13 residues. As the template, RNA transcripts were used to amplify TCR beta CDR3 regions. RT-PCR with HTBI primers came first, then second-round multiplex PCR. TCRdb re-called the multiplex PCR reads with MiXCR, one entry per CDR3 protein. The top ten hold 11% of the sample, which has more than 1,000,000 distinct CDR3 sequences, less than 45% seen once. Note on this clonotype: Its antigen is not identified. Likely a read error: the CDR3 ends without its conserved phenylalanine or tryptophan.

The clonotype was recovered from an adult man with Graves' hyperthyroidism. The chain links TRBV7-2 to TRBJ2-5, with 7 bases matching TRBD2. The sequenced sample consisted of peripheral blood or thyroid tissue (not recorded which). The chain's CDR3 is CASSFREGETQYV. Here the CDR3 DNA reads TGTGCCAGCAGCTTCAGGGAGGGAGAGACCCAGTACGTC.